Following are 15 T cell receptor beta chains from one sample sequenced in a study of regulatory T cells in long-lasting Graves disease. Stated time point: newly diagnosed GD, antithyroid drugs for less than 3 months. RNA from PBMCs was the source of the TCR library. Sequencing libraries for TCR beta were prepared with iRepertoire HTBI primers and Arm-PCR of CDR3 regions. MiXCR, run by TCRdb on the multiplex PCR reads, gives a single entry per CDR3 protein. The table includes 500,000 or so distinct CDR3 sequences, about 16% detected once. These same records also appear under a second study, on T cells in Graves' hyperthyroidism and ophthalmopathy.

Sequences were derived from peripheral blood mononuclear cells (PBMCs), sampled at new diagnosis, from a patient treated with antithyroid drugs. The receptors originated from a woman aged 35-60 years with Graves disease.

This clonotype has at least ten counts. The chain is built from TRBV6-1 and TRBJ2-2; either TRBD1 or TRBD2 may supply D (5 bases each). Germline V lookup: CDR1 MNHNS, CDR2 SASEGT. Deletions cut 6 bases from V and 7 bases from J, with 18 bases between. The CDR3 contains 15 residues. CDR3 region: CASRTPGRVRGELFF. The CDR3 nucleotides are TGTGCCAGCAGGACCCCGGGGCGCGTCCGCGGGGAGCTGTTTTTT.

This clonotype has ten or more counts. The chain couples TRBV4-2 to TRBJ1-1; D possibly corresponds to TRBD1 (5 bases). V dropped 6 bases and J dropped 5 bases, with 13 bases sitting between them. Germline-derived CDR1 and CDR2 are LGHNA and YNFKEQ. The CDR3 totals 13 residues. CDR3: CASSTREGTEAFF. CDR3 DNA: TGTGCCAGCAGTACCAGGGAGGGGACTGAAGCTTTCTTT.

The chain combines TRBV28 with TRBJ1-6; D is undetermined. The CDR3 extends over 15 amino acids. Trimming removed 2 bases at V and 7 bases at J, with 12 bases between. CDR1 is MDHEN and CDR2 is SYDVKM in the germline V gene. CDR3 residues: CASSLPDSSNSPLHF. CDR3 DNA sequence: TGTGCCAGCAGTTTACCAGACTCCTCCAATTCACCCCTCCACTTT.

V usage is TRBV15 and J usage is TRBJ2-7; possible D gene TRBD1, 5 bases. The germline V gene encodes CDR1 LNHNV and CDR2 YYDKDF (reference sequence). V gave up 2 bases and J gave up 3 bases, with 5 bases separating them. The CDR3 totals 12 residues. Here the CDR3 reads CATSRQGYEQYF. The CDR3 DNA is TGTGCCACCAGCAGACAGGGCTACGAGCAGTACTTC.

This clonotype was recorded at least ten times. The CDR3 spells CASRGDEYGYTF. DNA of the CDR3: TGTGCCAGCAGAGGGGACGAGTATGGCTACACCTTC. V usage is TRBV27 and J usage is TRBJ1-2; maybe TRBD1 (5 bases). The CDR3 runs 12 residues. V gave up 6 bases and J gave up 5 bases, with 10 bases separating them. CDR1 is MNHEY and CDR2 is SMNVEV in the germline V gene (reference sequence).

This clonotype was found many times. The gene calls are TRBV9 and TRBJ2-6; D ambiguous. V was clipped by 1 base and J by 0 bases, with 5 bases between them. The length of the CDR3 is 15 residues. Germline CDR1 and CDR2: SGDLS and YYNGEE. CDR3 sequence (DNA): TGTGCCAGCAGCGTAAGTGTCTCTGGGGCCAACGTCCTGACTTTC. Its protein product is CASSVSVSGANVLTF.

This clonotype came up a few times. V is TRBV4-1 and J is TRBJ2-2; D remains ambiguous. Trimming took off 1 base at V and 4 bases at J, with 7 bases between the two ends. Germline V gene sequence: CDR1 MGHRA, CDR2 YSYEKL. The CDR3 length is 14 residues. Written as DNA, the CDR3 is TGCGCCAGCAGCCAAGTTTCAGGCACCGGGGAGCTGTTTTTT. Protein: CASSQVSGTGELFF.

For this clonotype: A much larger clone lies one base from this, so it may be a read error. No conserved phenylalanine or tryptophan is present at the end of the CDR3, so a read error is the likely explanation. The rearrangement uses TRBV20-1 and TRBJ2-7, with D possibly called TRBD1 or TRBD2 (5 bases each). The length of the CDR3 is 13 residues. Germline V CDR1 and CDR2: DFQATT, SNEGSKA (reference sequence). The CDR3 spells CSVEAAGNYEQYL. CDR3 DNA: TGCAGCGTTGAAGCGGCAGGGAATTACGAGCAGTACTTA.

This clonotype has only a few counts. The rearrangement links TRBV10-3 to TRBJ1-3; D not resolved. CDR1 and CDR2 (germline): ENHRY, SYGVKD. Trimming stripped 10 bases from V and 2 bases from J, with 18 bases between. CDR3 length equals 15 residues. Here the CDR3 DNA reads TGTGCCAGCACGCGACGGAGCCTGGCTGGAAACACCATATATTTT. Translating it yields CASTRRSLAGNTIYF.

V usage is TRBV19 and J usage is TRBJ1-4, with TRBD1 matching over 8 bases. The germline V gene has CDR1 LNHDA and CDR2 SQIVND (reference sequence). With 7 bases clipped from V and 12 bases from J, the junction kept 16 bases outside the gene matches. The CDR3 is 15 residues long. This CDR3 is CASTEQGASPVELFF. The CDR3, as DNA: TGTGCCAGTACCGAGCAGGGGGCGTCCCCAGTTGAACTGTTTTTT. The whole variable domain, filled in from reference TRBV19 and TRBJ1-4, reads DGGITQSPKYLFRKEGQNVTLSCEQNLNHDAMYWYRQDPGQGLRLIYYSQIVNDFQKGDIAEGYSVSREKKESFPLTVTSAQKNPTAFYLCASTEQGASPVELFFGSGTQLSVL.

The table lists this clonotype with many counts. The chain combines TRBV6-2 or TRBV6-3 with TRBJ1-2; perhaps TRBD1 as D (5 bases). Germline-derived CDR1 and CDR2 are MNHEY and SVGEGT. This CDR3 spans 14 amino acids. Trimming took 0 bases from V and 6 from J, leaving 11 bases between them. The CDR3 region is CASSYSSGGDGYTF. The CDR3 nucleotides read TGTGCCAGCAGTTACTCGTCGGGGGGAGATGGCTACACCTTC.

This clonotype has ten or more counts. The chain is built from TRBV7-8 and TRBJ2-5, with 8 bases aligning to TRBD1. CDR1 and CDR2 from the germline V gene are SGHVS and FQNEAQ. CDR3 length: 22 amino acids. Trimming at V came to 3 bases and at J to 2 bases, leaving 26 bases not matched to a gene. In DNA form, the CDR3 reads TGTGCCAGCAGCTTTCCGGGACAGGAGCCGGGACTTCATACTTGGGGTCAAGAGACCCAGTACTTC. This gives the protein CASSFPGQEPGLHTWGQETQYF.

In this sample, this clonotype turned up many times. The chain has TRBV30 and TRBJ1-2; D is undetermined. V was trimmed by 5 bases and J by 7 bases, leaving 20 bases between them. The CDR3 spans 14 residues. CDR1 is GTSNPN, CDR2 SVGIG, per germline (reference sequence). CDR3 protein: CAWQMLGRTLGYTF. In DNA, the CDR3 is TGTGCCTGGCAAATGTTGGGGAGGACCCTTGGCTACACCTTC.

The chain couples TRBV7-9 to TRBJ2-7; 11 bases agree with TRBD1. The germline V gene encodes CDR1 SEHNR and CDR2 FQNEAQ (reference sequence). V lost 5 bases to trimming and J lost 6 bases; unmatched junction nucleotides: 6. The CDR3 is made up of 14 amino acids. The CDR3 DNA is TGTGCCAGCAGCAGGGGACAGGGGGAAAGCGAGCAGTACTTC. This gives the protein CASSRGQGESEQYF.

J is TRBJ1-2 and V is TRBV14; D may be TRBD1 (6 bases). Germline V gives CDR1 SGHDN, CDR2 FVKESK. The CDR3 has 15 amino acids. The V and J ends lost 4 bases and 6 bases respectively, with 18 bases between them. The DNA for the CDR3 is TGTGCCAGCAGCCCGAGTTGGGGGGGGCTCGATGGCTACACCTTC. Protein: CASSPSWGGLDGYTF. Using reference TRBV14 and TRBJ1-2 for the parts outside the CDR3, the full variable domain is EAGVTQFPSHSVIEKGQTVTLRCDPISGHDNLYWYRRVMGKEIKFLLHFVKESKQDESGMPNNRFLAERTGGTYSTLKVQPAELEDSGVYFCASSPSWGGLDGYTFGSGTRLTVV.